This T cell receptor beta chain is drawn from a study of T cell responses to AZD1222 COVID-19 vaccine. Study observations and caveats: AZD1222 recipients seropositive at baseline numbered only 5 or 6. Researchers took repertoire samples only after the peak T cell response had come. Spike was spanned by vaccine-associated CD4 TCRs, with dominance at 160-218 and 743-854.

Of note for this clone: Its antigen is not known.

The V segment lost 3 bases and the J segment 6 bases; nucleotides outside the gene matches: 4. CDR3 length equals 14 residues. The germline V gene has CDR1 LGHDT and CDR2 YNNKEL (reference sequence). The method was immunoSEQ multiplex PCR; TCRdb's version includes in-frame clones alone and lacks a portion of them. The profile covers fewer than 120,000 clones, with over 85% appearing a single time and more than 2% taken by the ten largest. The source of this sequence is an adult who received the AZD1222 COVID-19 vaccine. The source was peripheral blood, collected 28 days after the second AZD1222 dose. This chain links TRBV3-1 (or the pseudogene TRBV3-2) with TRBJ2-2; 7 nucleotides agree with TRBD1. CDR3: CASSHSGGPGELFF. In DNA form, the CDR3 reads TGTGCCAGCAGCCATTCAGGGGGTCCCGGGGAGCTGTTTTTT.